This TCR beta chain was observed in a study of shared clonotypes between healthy human individuals (dated by TCRdb to about 2020). Turning to the overall study: The cohort included a few men and a couple of women between 18 and 49 years of age. For each donor, three plates each were used for CD4 naive and CD4 memory, two plates were used for CD8 naive, and one plate was used for CD8 memory. Blood TCR repertoires of about five healthy adults were deeply sequenced to estimate repertoire size and the extent of clonotype sharing between individuals. To increase sequencing depth and limit assay-specific biases, different laboratories used diverse techniques to prepare libraries and sequence TCR repertoires. Per donor, leukapheresis produced somewhere between about 0.8 and 9 billion PBMCs. The study at large found these results: Across four donors, approximately 5% of naive CD4, 3% to 4% of naive CD8, around 2.5% of memory CD4, and approximately 0.42% of memory CD8 clonotypes were shared. Sampling was restricted to blood, and TCR repertoires in tissues likely differ from the TCR repertoires found in blood. Rarefaction of sorted-subset datasets indicated incomplete sequencing despite the large sequencing depth. Compared with non-shared clonotypes, clonotypes shared by all four sorted-subset donors had higher generation probabilities. The small number of donors limited the genetic and exposure-history diversity represented. Pairwise subsampling led to the expectation that sequencing depth would affect the degree of clonotype sharing among donors. Naive subsets generally had larger estimated clonotype richness than memory subsets.

CD8 naive samples were obtained by positive selection for CCR7 among CD45RO-negative cells, yielding a CD45RA+CCR7+ population from which TemRA cells were excluded. Donors were healthy HIV-negative adults with no recently reported acute infections or vaccinations. Only Caucasian adults living in Nashville, Tennessee, USA were represented among the donors. After blood collection by leukapheresis, PBMCs were isolated using Ficoll-Histopaque density gradient centrifugation and then cryopreserved in the vapor phase of liquid nitrogen. Analytical flow cytometry was used to check the purity and quantity of every magnetically sorted T cell population. Genomic DNA was isolated from each sorted fraction and quantified by UV absorbance on a Nanodrop 2000c. Using the deep immunoSEQ assay, multiplex PCR amplified TCR CDR3 regions from genomic DNA. Genomic DNA extracted from each cell subset was distributed evenly over all wells of several immunoSEQ 96-well plates, and each plate served as one replicate. Each replicate PCR for sorted subsets received approximately 200 ng genomic DNA, equal to roughly 33,000 T cell genomes. The purified libraries were quantified using a Qubit 3.0 fluorometer, sized with a Bioanalyzer 2100, and then quantified again using the KAPA Library Quantification kit. Every immunoSEQ 96-well plate was sequenced on a separate single-read 150-cycle Illumina NextSeq 550 flow cell. Under the source paper's analysis protocol: Because the immunoSEQ output included only junctional sequences and no quality scores, the filtering could not be the same as the filtering used for full-length reads. To assign V/J genes and CDR3, sequences were annotated against IMGT germline references using PyIR, a Python wrapper for IgBLAST v1.9. Reads were removed for weak V/J assignments (E-value above 1e-6), missing CDR3, stop codons, out-of-frame junctions, or ambiguous translated residues. A V3J clonotype was defined by an identical inferred V gene, J gene, and CDR3 amino acid sequence. Percentage overlap between repertoires was computed as shared unique clonotypes divided by the size of the smaller repertoire. Three approaches were used to assess repertoire richness: RTK rarefaction, the Chao1 estimator, and Recon v2.1 estimates of unobserved clonotypes. Generation probabilities for all TCRbeta clonotypes obtained by the gDNA method from several donors were computed using OLGA. This immuneACCESS table, as held by TCRdb, lists in-frame sequences with V and J called but not all clones. Of the missing ones, under half trace to an unresolved V gene in checked studies; the others have no known cause. The V and J calls and clone size were taken over from that table, and D and trimming were inferred from the DNA. The sample has hundreds of thousands of clones on record, about 96% of them singletons. Together, the top ten hold over 0.2% of the sample.

To note about this clone: No cognate antigen has been identified for it. Base quality data are lacking; no much larger clone is found one base away.

Relative to germline, V is missing 7 bases and J is missing 6 bases, with 11 bases of the junction outside any gene match. The germline V gene yields MDHEN for CDR1 and SYDVKM for CDR2. Spanning cysteine to phenylalanine, the CDR3 consists of 16 amino acids. Only the CDR3 DNA is retained, 48 bases long and in frame from the first base. The sequence links TRBV28 to TRBJ2-7; 14 junctional bases match TRBD2. The sequenced sample consisted of naive CD8+ T cells sorted from blood. The label giving this sample's cell subset or site can be read as: CD45RA+CCR7+. The clonotype was recovered from a man aged 30-40 years in good health. DNA sequence: TGTGCCAGCACCGAATTGGGACTAGCGGGAGTCCCCGAGCAGTACTTC. This yields the protein CASTELGLAGVPEQYF.